This T cell receptor (beta chain) comes out of a study of shared clonotypes between healthy human individuals. HIV-negative, healthy adults without recent acute infections or vaccinations were the donors. The CDR3 contains 14 residues. Losses at the gene ends were 3 bases for V and 1 base for J; bases not matched to a gene: 3. Per germline, CDR1 SGHRS and CDR2 YFSETQ. In the case of this clone: Its antigen is still unknown. Distinct nucleotide sequences in the sample also encode this CDR3.

Study-wide results and limits: Relative to clonotypes present in all four donors, those not shared had lower generation probabilities.

Splitting of each subset's genomic DNA was done evenly across several immunoSEQ plates. Generated by immunoSEQ multiplex PCR, the TCRdb table keeps only in-frame clones and is missing some. This table has some 900,000 clones, more than 75% appearing once. The TCR comes from a young man in good health. The chain uses TRBV5-1 and TRBJ2-7; 8 nucleotides align to TRBD1. The specimen was memory CD4+ T cells sorted from blood. Subset indicated: CD45RA-negative fraction. The CDR3 DNA reads as TGCGCCAGCAGCTCCACAGGGGGGTCCTACGAGCAGTACTTC. Amino acid sequence: CASSSTGGSYEQYF.